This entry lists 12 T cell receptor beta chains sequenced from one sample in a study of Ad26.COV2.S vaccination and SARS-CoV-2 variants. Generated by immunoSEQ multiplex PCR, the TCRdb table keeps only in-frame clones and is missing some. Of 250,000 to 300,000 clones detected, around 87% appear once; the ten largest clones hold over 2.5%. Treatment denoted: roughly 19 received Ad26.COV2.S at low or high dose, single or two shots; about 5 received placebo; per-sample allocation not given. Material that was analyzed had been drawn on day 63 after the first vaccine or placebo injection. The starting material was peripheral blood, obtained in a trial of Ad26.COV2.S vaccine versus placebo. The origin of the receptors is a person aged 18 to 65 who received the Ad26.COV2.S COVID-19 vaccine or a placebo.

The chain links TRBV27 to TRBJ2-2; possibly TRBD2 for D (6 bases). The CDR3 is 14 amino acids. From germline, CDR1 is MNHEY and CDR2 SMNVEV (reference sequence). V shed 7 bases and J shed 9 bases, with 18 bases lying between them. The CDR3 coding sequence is TGTGCCAGCACCGCGGGGCCCTCTGGTCGGGAGCTGTTTTTT. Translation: CASTAGPSGRELFF.

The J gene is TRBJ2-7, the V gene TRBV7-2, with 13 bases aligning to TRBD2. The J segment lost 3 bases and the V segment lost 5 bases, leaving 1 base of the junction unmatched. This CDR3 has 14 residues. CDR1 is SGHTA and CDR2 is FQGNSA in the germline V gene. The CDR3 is CASSRTSGSYEQYF. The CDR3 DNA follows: TGTGCCAGCAGCCGGACTAGCGGGAGCTACGAGCAGTACTTC.

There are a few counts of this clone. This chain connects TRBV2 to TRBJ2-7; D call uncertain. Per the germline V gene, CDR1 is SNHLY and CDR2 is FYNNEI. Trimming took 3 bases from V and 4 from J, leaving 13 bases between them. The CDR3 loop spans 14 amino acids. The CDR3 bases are TGTGCCAGCAGTGACGGATCGATGGAATACGAGCAGTACTTC. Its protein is CASSDGSMEYEQYF. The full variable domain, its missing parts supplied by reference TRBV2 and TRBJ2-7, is EPEVTQTPSHQVTQMGQEVILRCVPISNHLYFYWYRQILGQKVEFLVSFYNNEISEKSEIFDDQFSVERPDGSNFTLKIRSTKLEDSAMYFCASSDGSMEYEQYFGPGTRLTVT.

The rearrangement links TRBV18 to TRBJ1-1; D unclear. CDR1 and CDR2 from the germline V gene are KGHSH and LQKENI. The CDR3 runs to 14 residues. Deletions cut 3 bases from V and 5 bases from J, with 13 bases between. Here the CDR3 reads CASSPQEGTTEAFF. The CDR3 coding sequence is TGTGCCAGCTCACCGCAGGAAGGTACTACTGAAGCTTTCTTT.

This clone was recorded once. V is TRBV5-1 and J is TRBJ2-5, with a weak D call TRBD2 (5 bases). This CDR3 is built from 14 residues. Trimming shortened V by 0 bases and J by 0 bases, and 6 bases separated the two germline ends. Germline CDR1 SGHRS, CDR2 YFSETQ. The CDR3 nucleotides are TGCGCCAGCAGCTTGGGCGGGTACCAAGAGACCCAGTACTTC. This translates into CASSLGGYQETQYF.

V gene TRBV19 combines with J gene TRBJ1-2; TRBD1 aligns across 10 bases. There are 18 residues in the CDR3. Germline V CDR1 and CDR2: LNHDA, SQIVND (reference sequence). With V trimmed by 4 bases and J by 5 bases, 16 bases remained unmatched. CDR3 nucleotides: TGTGCCAGTAGTACCTTAAGGGACAGGGGTTGGTCTAGGTATGGCTACACCTTC. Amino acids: CASSTLRDRGWSRYGYTF.

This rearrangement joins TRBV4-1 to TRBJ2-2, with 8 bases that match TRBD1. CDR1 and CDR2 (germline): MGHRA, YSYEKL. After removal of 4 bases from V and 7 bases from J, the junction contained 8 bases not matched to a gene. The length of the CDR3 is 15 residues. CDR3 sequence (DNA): TGCGCCAGCAGCCTACGGACAGGGAGGATCGGGGAGCTGTTTTTT. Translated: CASSLRTGRIGELFF.

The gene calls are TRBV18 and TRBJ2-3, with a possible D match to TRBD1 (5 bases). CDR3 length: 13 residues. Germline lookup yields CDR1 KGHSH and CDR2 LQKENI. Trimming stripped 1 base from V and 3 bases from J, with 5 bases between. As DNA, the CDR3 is TGTGCCAGCTCACCACGGACAACAGATACGCAGTATTTT. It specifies CASSPRTTDTQYF. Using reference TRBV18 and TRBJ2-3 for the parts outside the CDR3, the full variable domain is NAGVMQNPRHLVRRRGQEARLRCSPMKGHSHVYWYRQLPEEGLKFMVYLQKENIIDESGMPKERFSAEFPKEGPSILRIQQVVRGDSAAYFCASSPRTTDTQYFGPGTRLTVL.

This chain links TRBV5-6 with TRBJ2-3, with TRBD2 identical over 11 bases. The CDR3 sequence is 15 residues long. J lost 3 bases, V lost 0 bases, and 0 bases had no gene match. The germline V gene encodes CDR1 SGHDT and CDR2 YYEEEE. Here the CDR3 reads CASSLASGGTDTQYF. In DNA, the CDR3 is TGTGCCAGCAGCTTGGCTAGCGGGGGGACAGATACGCAGTATTTT.

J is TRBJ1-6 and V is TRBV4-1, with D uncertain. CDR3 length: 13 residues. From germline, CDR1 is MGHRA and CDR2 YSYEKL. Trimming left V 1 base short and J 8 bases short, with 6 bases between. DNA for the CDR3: TGCGCCAGCAGCCAAGTTTTAGATTCACCCCTCCACTTT. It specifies CASSQVLDSPLHF.

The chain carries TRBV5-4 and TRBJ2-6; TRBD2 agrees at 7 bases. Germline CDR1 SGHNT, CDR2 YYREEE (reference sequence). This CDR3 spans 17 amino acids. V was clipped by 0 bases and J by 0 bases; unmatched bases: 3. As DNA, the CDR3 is TGTGCCAGCAGCTTGGGCGGGAGCTACTCTGGGGCCAACGTCCTGACTTTC. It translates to CASSLGGSYSGANVLTF.

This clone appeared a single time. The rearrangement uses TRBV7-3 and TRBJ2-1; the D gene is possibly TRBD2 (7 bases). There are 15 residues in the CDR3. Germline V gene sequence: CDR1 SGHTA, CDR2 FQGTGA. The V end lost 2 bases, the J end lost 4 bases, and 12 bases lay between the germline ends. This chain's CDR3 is CASSLAGAGYNEQFF. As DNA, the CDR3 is TGTGCCAGCAGCTTAGCGGGGGCCGGATACAATGAGCAGTTCTTC.